These T cell receptor beta chains were read from a single sample in a study of blood T cells in healthy people across ages. TCRdb re-called the 5' RACE reads with MiXCR, one entry per CDR3 protein. The sample lists about 650,000 distinct CDR3 sequences; around 32% were seen once. Sequenced input: blood. These TCRs come from an elderly woman in good health. CDR3s include the opening cysteine and the closing phenylalanine or tryptophan. The D gene is left open where the match is weak. Clone sizes are given selectively: once, few, many, or a class where the clone is expanded.

abundance: many
v_gene: TRBV20-1
len: 14
d_gene: TRBD2
j_gene: TRBJ2-3
CDR3aa: CSARLSAGADTQYF
CDR3nt: TGCAGTGCTCGGCTGTCCGCGGGGGCAGATACGCAGTATTTT

abundance: many
v_gene: TRBV15
len: 14
d_gene: TRBD1
j_gene: TRBJ2-7
CDR3aa: CATSRGDRGDEQYF
CDR3nt: TGTGCCACCAGCAGAGGAGACAGGGGAGACGAGCAGTACTTC

abundance: few
v_gene: TRBV12-3/TRBV12-4
len: 14
d_gene: TRBD1
j_gene: TRBJ1-1
CDR3aa: CASSLGTGQTEAFF
CDR3nt: TGTGCCAGCAGTTTAGGGACAGGGCAAACTGAAGCTTTCTTT

abundance: -
v_gene: TRBV27
len: 16
d_gene: TRBD1
j_gene: TRBJ2-5
CDR3aa: CASSTRTGGTGETQYF
CDR3nt: TGTGCCAGCAGTACCCGGACAGGGGGCACCGGGGAGACCCAGTACTTC

abundance: -
v_gene: TRBV7-8
len: 16
d_gene: TRBD2
j_gene: TRBJ2-5
CDR3aa: CASSFMVAGIQETQYF
CDR3nt: TGTGCCAGCAGCTTTATGGTAGCGGGGATCCAAGAGACCCAGTACTTC

abundance: many
v_gene: TRBV6-6
len: 19
d_gene: TRBD2
j_gene: TRBJ2-5
CDR3aa: CASSYSIRTSGGHQETQYF
CDR3nt: TGTGCCAGCAGTTACTCGATTCGGACTAGCGGGGGCCACCAAGAGACCCAGTACTTC

abundance: -
v_gene: TRBV5-1
len: 14
d_gene: -
j_gene: TRBJ2-4
CDR3aa: CANSPQGQTYAQYF
CDR3nt: TGCGCCAACAGCCCGCAGGGCCAAACCTACGCGCAGTACTTC

abundance: many
v_gene: TRBV7-2
len: 15
d_gene: TRBD1
j_gene: TRBJ2-7
CDR3aa: CASSLAGTGKYEQYF
CDR3nt: TGTGCCAGCAGCTTAGCAGGGACAGGGAAATACGAGCAGTACTTC

abundance: many
v_gene: TRBV19
len: 13
d_gene: -
j_gene: TRBJ2-5
CDR3aa: CASSIVRRETQYF
CDR3nt: TGTGCCAGTAGTATTGTCAGGAGGGAGACCCAGTACTTC

abundance: few
v_gene: TRBV20-1
len: 16
d_gene: -
j_gene: TRBJ2-2
CDR3aa: CSASSGGATPTGELFF
CDR3nt: TGCAGTGCTAGTTCGGGCGGCGCCACGCCCACCGGGGAGCTGTTTTTT

abundance: -
v_gene: TRBV20-1
len: 11
d_gene: -
j_gene: TRBJ1-2
CDR3aa: CEGVTRYGYTF
CDR3nt: TGCGAGGGGGTCACCCGATACGGCTACACCTTC

abundance: -
v_gene: TRBV10-3
len: 14
d_gene: TRBD1
j_gene: TRBJ2-7
CDR3aa: CAISEDRGHYEQYF
CDR3nt: TGTGCCATCAGTGAGGACAGGGGGCATTACGAGCAGTACTTC

abundance: -
v_gene: TRBV5-1
len: 17
d_gene: -
j_gene: TRBJ2-6
CDR3aa: CASSLANWSLGANVLTF
CDR3nt: TGCGCCAGCAGCTTGGCCAATTGGTCTCTAGGGGCCAACGTCCTGACTTTC

abundance: -
v_gene: TRBV29-1
len: 15
d_gene: -
j_gene: TRBJ2-1
CDR3aa: CSVEGGATGHNEQFF
CDR3nt: TGCAGCGTTGAAGGTGGCGCGACAGGCCACAATGAGCAGTTCTTC

abundance: many
v_gene: TRBV12-3/TRBV12-4
len: 14
d_gene: TRBD1
j_gene: TRBJ1-2
CDR3aa: CASTPLQGAAGYTF
CDR3nt: TGTGCCAGCACCCCCCTACAGGGGGCGGCTGGCTACACCTTC

abundance: many
v_gene: TRBV6-1
len: 15
d_gene: -
j_gene: TRBJ2-1
CDR3aa: CASSERVLTYNEQFF
CDR3nt: TGTGCCAGCAGTGAAAGGGTTCTCACCTACAATGAGCAGTTCTTC

abundance: -
v_gene: TRBV5-6
len: 14
d_gene: TRBD1
j_gene: TRBJ2-7
CDR3aa: CASSLPRGHYEQYF
CDR3nt: TGTGCCAGCAGCTTGCCCAGGGGGCACTACGAGCAGTACTTC

abundance: -
v_gene: TRBV9
len: 15
d_gene: -
j_gene: TRBJ2-3
CDR3aa: CASSVNVGPTDTQYF
CDR3nt: TGTGCCAGCAGCGTAAACGTGGGACCCACAGATACGCAGTATTTT

abundance: many
v_gene: TRBV7-9
len: 15
d_gene: -
j_gene: TRBJ2-7
CDR3aa: CASSFDGQSSYEQYF
CDR3nt: TGTGCCAGCAGCTTTGACGGACAGTCCTCCTACGAGCAGTACTTC

abundance: -
v_gene: TRBV12-3/TRBV12-4
len: 12
d_gene: -
j_gene: TRBJ2-7
CDR3aa: CASSQGGRSQYF
CDR3nt: TGTGCCAGCAGCCAAGGTGGGAGGTCCCAGTACTTC

abundance: few
v_gene: TRBV6-5
len: 14
d_gene: TRBD1
j_gene: TRBJ2-3
CDR3aa: CASSRTGRTDTQYF
CDR3nt: TGTGCCAGCAGCAGGACAGGGCGCACAGATACGCAGTATTTT

abundance: few
v_gene: TRBV3-1
len: 15
d_gene: -
j_gene: TRBJ1-1
CDR3aa: CASSLTDSMNTEAFF
CDR3nt: TGTGCCAGCAGCCTAACAGACAGCATGAACACTGAAGCTTTCTTT

abundance: -
v_gene: TRBV20-1
len: 13
d_gene: -
j_gene: TRBJ2-3
CDR3aa: CSARHNPDDTQYF
CDR3nt: TGCAGTGCTAGGCACAATCCCGATGATACGCAGTATTTT

abundance: -
v_gene: TRBV20-1
len: 17
d_gene: TRBD2
j_gene: TRBJ2-1
CDR3aa: CSARDPWGGSSYNEQFF
CDR3nt: TGCAGTGCTAGAGATCCCTGGGGGGGGAGCTCCTACAACGAGCAGTTCTTC

abundance: many
v_gene: TRBV11-2
len: 15
d_gene: -
j_gene: TRBJ2-1
CDR3aa: CASSLGTTRYNEQFF
CDR3nt: TGTGCCAGCAGCTTAGGGACTACACGCTACAATGAGCAGTTCTTC

abundance: -
v_gene: TRBV30
len: 13
d_gene: -
j_gene: TRBJ1-2
CDR3aa: CAWSRGLLDGYTF
CDR3nt: TGTGCCTGGAGTAGAGGCCTCCTAGATGGCTACACCTTC

abundance: many
v_gene: TRBV15
len: 13
d_gene: -
j_gene: TRBJ2-5
CDR3aa: CATSIRGPETQYF
CDR3nt: TGTGCCACCAGCATTCGTGGGCCAGAGACCCAGTACTTC

abundance: many
v_gene: TRBV7-9
len: 15
d_gene: -
j_gene: TRBJ1-5
CDR3aa: CASSISTEINQPQHF
CDR3nt: TGTGCCAGCAGCATCTCGACAGAAATCAATCAGCCCCAGCATTTT

abundance: -
v_gene: TRBV6-5
len: 14
d_gene: TRBD1
j_gene: TRBJ1-1
CDR3aa: CASRPPGDSTEAFF
CDR3nt: TGTGCCAGCAGACCCCCGGGGGACAGCACTGAAGCTTTCTTT

abundance: many
v_gene: TRBV6-1
len: 12
d_gene: -
j_gene: TRBJ2-1
CDR3aa: CASSEDRLGQFF
CDR3nt: TGTGCCAGCAGTGAAGACAGATTGGGGCAGTTCTTC

abundance: -
v_gene: TRBV20-1
len: 14
d_gene: TRBD2
j_gene: TRBJ2-5
CDR3aa: CSARLAGGWDEQYF
CDR3nt: TGCAGTGCTAGACTAGCGGGGGGCTGGGATGAGCAGTACTTC

abundance: -
v_gene: TRBV28
len: 11
d_gene: -
j_gene: TRBJ1-4
CDR3aa: CASSPEAKLFF
CDR3nt: TGTGCCAGCAGTCCGGAGGCAAAACTGTTTTTT

abundance: -
v_gene: TRBV7-2
len: 15
d_gene: -
j_gene: TRBJ1-5
CDR3aa: CASSSLGGTNQPQHF
CDR3nt: TGTGCCAGCAGCTCATTGGGGGGGACGAATCAGCCCCAGCATTTT

abundance: -
v_gene: TRBV4-1
len: 15
d_gene: TRBD2
j_gene: TRBJ2-7
CDR3aa: CASSRSGTTSYEQYF
CDR3nt: TGCGCCAGCAGCCGATCCGGGACTACCTCCTACGAGCAGTACTTC

abundance: many
v_gene: TRBV11-2
len: 17
d_gene: -
j_gene: TRBJ2-7
CDR3aa: CASSLDGAGTFSYEQYF
CDR3nt: TGTGCCAGCAGCTTAGATGGGGCGGGGACCTTCTCCTACGAGCAGTACTTC

abundance: many
v_gene: TRBV11-1
len: 14
d_gene: -
j_gene: TRBJ2-1
CDR3aa: CASSLANGVDEQFF
CDR3nt: TGTGCCAGCAGCTTAGCGAACGGGGTTGATGAGCAGTTCTTC

abundance: -
v_gene: TRBV2
len: 16
d_gene: TRBD2
j_gene: TRBJ2-3
CDR3aa: CASSGELAGFTDTQYF
CDR3nt: TGTGCCAGCAGTGGTGAACTAGCGGGGTTCACAGATACGCAGTATTTT

abundance: many
v_gene: TRBV6-1
len: 14
d_gene: TRBD2
j_gene: TRBJ2-5
CDR3aa: CASRPGLVEETQYF
CDR3nt: TGTGCCAGCAGACCGGGACTAGTGGAGGAGACCCAGTACTTC

abundance: many
v_gene: TRBV7-2
len: 16
d_gene: TRBD2
j_gene: TRBJ2-5
CDR3aa: CASSLGSGGAHETQYF
CDR3nt: TGTGCCAGCAGCTTAGGGAGCGGGGGGGCCCATGAGACCCAGTACTTC

abundance: -
v_gene: TRBV7-2
len: 16
d_gene: TRBD2
j_gene: TRBJ2-1
CDR3aa: CASSLGGRALYNEQFF
CDR3nt: TGTGCCAGCAGCTTAGGCGGGAGGGCCCTGTACAATGAGCAGTTCTTC

abundance: many
v_gene: TRBV20-1
len: 14
d_gene: -
j_gene: TRBJ1-5
CDR3aa: CSAQTGGRYQPQHF
CDR3nt: TGCAGTGCTCAGACAGGCGGAAGGTATCAGCCCCAGCATTTT

abundance: many
v_gene: TRBV6-1
len: 15
d_gene: TRBD2
j_gene: TRBJ2-5
CDR3aa: CASRFGGGSQETQYF
CDR3nt: TGTGCCAGCAGATTTGGGGGGGGAAGTCAAGAGACCCAGTACTTC

abundance: once
v_gene: TRBV20-1
len: 15
d_gene: -
j_gene: TRBJ1-2
CDR3aa: CSARDVGGANYGYTF
CDR3nt: TGCAGTGCTAGAGATGTTGGAGGGGCTAACTATGGCTACACCTTC

abundance: few
v_gene: TRBV6-1
len: 15
d_gene: TRBD1
j_gene: TRBJ1-5
CDR3aa: CASREYRGPIQPQHF
CDR3nt: TGTGCCAGCAGAGAGTACAGGGGGCCGATTCAGCCCCAGCATTTT

abundance: many
v_gene: TRBV5-1
len: 14
d_gene: -
j_gene: TRBJ2-7
CDR3aa: CASSSLSDSYEQYF
CDR3nt: TGCGCCAGCAGCTCCCTCAGCGATTCCTACGAGCAGTACTTC

abundance: -
v_gene: TRBV7-2
len: 16
d_gene: TRBD2
j_gene: TRBJ2-1
CDR3aa: CASSSRRGGLYNEQFF
CDR3nt: TGTGCCAGCAGCTCCCGGCGGGGGGGCCTCTACAATGAGCAGTTCTTC

abundance: many
v_gene: TRBV9
len: 15
d_gene: -
j_gene: TRBJ2-7
CDR3aa: CASSPTGGNSYEQYF
CDR3nt: TGTGCCAGCAGCCCCACCGGGGGTAACTCCTACGAGCAGTACTTC

abundance: -
v_gene: TRBV7-9
len: 17
d_gene: -
j_gene: TRBJ2-5
CDR3aa: CASSASQGQGGRETQYF
CDR3nt: TGTGCCAGCAGCGCCTCACAGGGGCAGGGAGGTAGAGAGACCCAGTACTTC